A selection of T cell receptor beta chains follows, all from one sample in a study of blood T cells in healthy people across ages. Each CDR3 protein is one row after TCRdb ran MiXCR on the 5' RACE reads. The sample lists around 990,000 distinct CDR3 sequences; roughly two fifths were seen once. The material sequenced was blood. All receptors derive from a man younger than 30 in good health. Each CDR3 is given with its conserved first and last residue. Each record gives: D gene, J gene, clone size, V gene, CDR3 protein. A D gene is named only where the DNA matches it firmly. The size entry is marked missing in some rows and otherwise reads once, few, many or a size class.

>TRBD1|TRBJ2-7|NA|TRBV27
CASSLPRQGAAYEQYF
>NA|TRBJ1-1|NA|TRBV30
CAWSGGRTGGTEAFF
>NA|TRBJ1-2|NA|TRBV20-1
CSASSESGYTF
>NA|NA|once|TRBV5-8
CAGHTEVSYNEQYF
>TRBD1|TRBJ2-1|NA|TRBV20-1
CSAGQGAEEQFF
>TRBD1|TRBJ1-2|NA|TRBV6-6
CATWDRGLYGYTF
>TRBD2|TRBJ2-3|NA|TRBV14
CASSNLAGGNTDTQYF
>NA|NA|NA|TRBV7-9
CASSSARDKYEQYF
>TRBD1|TRBJ1-5|NA|TRBV30
CAWSEDRGAFSNQPQHF
>NA|TRBJ2-1|NA|TRBV7-9
CASSSSTTSSYNEQFF
>NA|TRBJ1-2|few|TRBV9
CASSVASQGDGYTF
>NA|TRBJ2-2|NA|TRBV12-5
CASGFNTGELFF
>NA|TRBJ2-1|NA|TRBV7-9
CASSYGVGVGSYNEQFF
>TRBD1|TRBJ2-1|many|TRBV7-9
CASSSQPGTGDHEQFF
>NA|TRBJ2-1|few|TRBV5-6
CASTYWVGLPPYNEQFF
>TRBD1|TRBJ2-1|few|TRBV11-2
CASSPRPGTEYNEQFF
>TRBD1|TRBJ1-1|NA|TRBV9
CASSAWTGTEAFF
>TRBD2|TRBJ2-1|NA|TRBV5-1
CASRKSGTNYNEQFF
>NA|TRBJ2-5|NA|TRBV14
CASSQDRGPFQETQYF